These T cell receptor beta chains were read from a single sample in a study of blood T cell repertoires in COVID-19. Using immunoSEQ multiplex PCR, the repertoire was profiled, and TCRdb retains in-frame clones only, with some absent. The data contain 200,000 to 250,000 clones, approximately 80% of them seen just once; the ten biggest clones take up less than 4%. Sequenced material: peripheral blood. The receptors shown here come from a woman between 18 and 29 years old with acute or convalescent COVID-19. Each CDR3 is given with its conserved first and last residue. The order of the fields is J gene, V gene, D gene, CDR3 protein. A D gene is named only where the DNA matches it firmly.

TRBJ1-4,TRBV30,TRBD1,CAWSTGTGTFNEKLFF
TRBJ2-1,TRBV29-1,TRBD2,CSVVGLAEGNEQFF
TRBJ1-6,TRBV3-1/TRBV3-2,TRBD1,CASSQAGTDSPLHF
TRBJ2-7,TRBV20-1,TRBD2,CSASSGTSGSYEQYF
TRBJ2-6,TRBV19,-,CASSMTNSGANVLTF
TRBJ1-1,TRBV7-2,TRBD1,CASSLGQVGWAEAFF
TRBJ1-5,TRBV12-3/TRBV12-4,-,CASSLGLTQPQHF
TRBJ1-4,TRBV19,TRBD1,CASKMDRGGVANEKLFF
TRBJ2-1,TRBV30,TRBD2,CAWSAGLAENIEQFF
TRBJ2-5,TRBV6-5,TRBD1,CASSRDRDETQYF
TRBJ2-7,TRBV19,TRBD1,CASSGDRTSYEQYF
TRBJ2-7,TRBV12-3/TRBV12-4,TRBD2,CASSFKRGGEQYF
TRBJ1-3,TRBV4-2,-,CASSQDPQNSGNTIYF
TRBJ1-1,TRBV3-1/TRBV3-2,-,CASSPQGTEAFF
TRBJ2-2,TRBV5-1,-,CASSLREIDTGELFF
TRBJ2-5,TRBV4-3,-,CRRVVDGKDQETQYF
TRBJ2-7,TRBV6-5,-,CASSLVETYEQYF
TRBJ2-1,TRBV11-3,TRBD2,CASSAWGGNEQFF
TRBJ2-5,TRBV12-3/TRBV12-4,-,CASSILVQETQYF
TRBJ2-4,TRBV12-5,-,CASGFRAKNIQYF
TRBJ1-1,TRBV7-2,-,CASSLVNMGGGTEAFF
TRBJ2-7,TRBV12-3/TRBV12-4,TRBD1,CASSWDSDREQYF